What follows are 26 T cell receptor beta chains derived from one specimen sequenced in a study of T cells in Graves' hyperthyroidism and ophthalmopathy. What was amplified from RNA transcripts were TCR beta CDR3 regions. TCR CDR3 regions were first amplified by RT-PCR with HTBI primers. TCRdb redid the calling of the multiplex PCR reads with MiXCR, one entry per CDR3 protein. This sample has 470,000 or so distinct CDR3 sequences, with about 20% found just once. Sequenced input: blood. Source of these receptors: a man between 18 and 35 years old with Graves' hyperthyroidism.

In regard to this clonotype: Sequence at one end of the junction differs from germline and may be a read error. The chain links TRBV18 to TRBJ2-7; 7 positions match TRBD1. Germline V gene data show CDR1 as KGHSH and CDR2 as LQKENI. CDR3 length: 13 residues. The DNA for the CDR3 is TGTGCCACCTCAGGGACAGTTGACGATAAGCAGTACTTC. Protein product: CATSGTVDDKQYF.

This clonotype was detected many times. The gene calls are TRBV15 and TRBJ2-2, with D tentatively TRBD2 (7 bases). V was cut by 1 base and J by 6 bases, with 18 bases left in between. This CDR3 has 17 amino acids. Germline values: CDR1 LNHNV, CDR2 YYDKDF (reference sequence). CDR3 sequence (DNA): TGTGCCACCAGCAGAGCCTACGAGCAGGGGAGGGCCGGGGAGCTGTTTTTT. This gives the protein CATSRAYEQGRAGELFF.

This clonotype was picked up many times. The CDR3 sequence: CASSLTWGLNTEAFF. The CDR3 DNA follows: TGTGCCAGCAGCTTAACTTGGGGCCTGAACACTGAAGCTTTCTTT. This chain joins TRBV7-8 and TRBJ1-1; possible D gene TRBD1, 5 bases. Trimming took off 2 bases at V and 0 bases at J, with 10 bases between the two ends. This CDR3 spans 15 amino acids. Per germline, CDR1 SGHVS and CDR2 FQNEAQ.

This clonotype was seen ten or more times. V gene TRBV2 combines with J gene TRBJ1-5, with 11 bases matching TRBD1. The CDR3 contains 14 residues. The germline CDR1 and CDR2 sequences are SNHLY and FYNNEI. J was trimmed by 7 bases and V by 6 bases; bases with no gene match: 5. The CDR3 region has the DNA TGTGCCAGCAGCGGGACAGGGGGAGAGCAGCCCCAGCATTTT. Amino acids: CASSGTGGEQPQHF.

This clonotype was recorded many times. This CDR3 is CAWKYSNYGYTF. The CDR3 coding sequence is TGTGCCTGGAAATATAGCAACTATGGCTACACCTTC. This chain connects TRBV30 to TRBJ1-2; D is unclear. Germline assignment: CDR1 GTSNPN and CDR2 SVGIG (reference sequence). CDR3 length: 12 residues. V was shortened by 4 bases and J by 2 bases, with 8 bases between the two germline ends.

This clonotype was recorded a few times. J is TRBJ2-5 and V is TRBV24-1, with 7 positions matching TRBD1. This CDR3 comprises 16 residues. J was trimmed by 0 bases and V by 5 bases; bases with no gene match: 8. Germline V CDR1 and CDR2: KGHDR, SFDVKD. CDR3 sequence (DNA): TGTGCCACCAGTGTGGGGGACAGAGGCTACCAAGAGACCCAGTACTTC. Its protein product is CATSVGDRGYQETQYF.

V and J are TRBV19 and TRBJ1-2; TRBD1 matches at 9 bases. J was trimmed by 8 bases and V by 3 bases; bases with no gene match: 16. CDR3 length: 17 residues. Germline CDR1 reads LNHDA; CDR2 reads SQIVND (reference sequence). CDR3 coding DNA: TGTGCCAGTAGTATTTTCAGGACAGGGGCTATGCGTCTCGGCTACACCTTC. It specifies CASSIFRTGAMRLGYTF.

This clonotype was observed many times. The rearrangement joins TRBV6-1 to TRBJ2-5; D is unresolved. Germline CDR1 reads MNHNS; CDR2 reads SASEGT. CDR3 size: 13 residues. Trimming pared 9 bases from V and 1 base from J, leaving 12 bases between. Here the CDR3 reads CASSLQIQETQYF. CDR3 coding DNA: TGTGCCAGTTCATTACAGATCCAAGAGACCCAGTACTTC.

Many counts were recorded for this clonotype. The chain combines TRBV9 with TRBJ2-7, with D unclear. This CDR3 is 13 amino acids long. Germline V gene lookup returns CDR1 SGDLS and CDR2 YYNGEE. Between the trimmed V and J ends, which lost 0 bases and 2 bases, there was a span of 6 bases. CDR3 DNA: TGTGCCAGCAGCGTAGCTCCGACCTACGAGCAGTACTTC. Protein: CASSVAPTYEQYF.

This clonotype was seen repeatedly, ten times or more. V is TRBV20-1 and J is TRBJ1-5; tentative D call: TRBD1 (5 bases). Germline values: CDR1 DFQATT, CDR2 SNEGSKA (reference sequence). The CDR3 has 13 amino acids. With 0 bases removed from V and 6 bases from J, the gap between germline ends came to 9 bases. The CDR3 nucleotides are TGCAGTGCTAGAGATGGGGGGGGTCAGCCCCAGCATTTT. It codes for CSARDGGGQPQHF.

This clonotype was observed at least ten times. V gene TRBV20-1 combines with J gene TRBJ2-5; tentatively, D is TRBD1 or TRBD2 (6 bases each). This CDR3 is 14 amino acids long. Trimming removed 4 bases at V and 2 bases at J, with 14 bases between. From germline, CDR1 is DFQATT and CDR2 SNEGSKA (reference sequence). In nucleotides, the CDR3 is TGCAGTGCTACAAGGGGGGACTCTCAAGAGACCCAGTACTTC. This translates into CSATRGDSQETQYF.

This clonotype has ten or more counts. The chain uses TRBV2 and TRBJ1-5; D might be TRBD1 (6 bases). The CDR3 runs 14 residues. Trimming removed 4 bases at V and 7 bases at J, with 14 bases between. Germline CDR1 is SNHLY and CDR2 is FYNNEI. The CDR3 bases are TGTGCCAGCAGTGCGATAAGGGGGTTACAGCCCCAGCATTTT. Translation: CASSAIRGLQPQHF.

This clonotype was recorded many times. This chain joins TRBV6-1 and TRBJ1-2; the match to TRBD1 covers 8 bases. Germline CDR1 and CDR2: MNHNS and SASEGT. This CDR3 comprises 14 residues. The V segment lost 2 bases and the J segment 7 bases; nucleotides outside the gene matches: 6. The CDR3 spells CASSEWTGSSGYTF. DNA for the CDR3: TGTGCCAGCAGTGAATGGACAGGGAGCAGTGGCTACACCTTC.

This clonotype was picked up many times. The chain is built from TRBV20-1 and TRBJ2-5; 12 bases fit TRBD2. The CDR3 is 14 residues long. V lost 5 bases to trimming and J lost 5 bases; unmatched junction nucleotides: 6. Germline-derived CDR1 and CDR2 are DFQATT and SNEGSKA (reference sequence). Written as DNA, the CDR3 is TGCAGTGCTGCTAGCGGGGGGGCGAGGGAGACCCAGTACTTC. It yields the protein CSAASGGARETQYF.

This clonotype was seen repeatedly, ten times or more. The CDR3 nucleotides read TGCAGTGCTAGAGATCTGGGTTGGGTGAACACTGAAGCTTTCTTT. Its translation: CSARDLGWVNTEAFF. The genes are TRBV20-1 and TRBJ1-1; no firm D call. V was shortened by 0 bases and J by 0 bases, with 11 bases between the two germline ends. The germline gives CDR1 DFQATT, CDR2 SNEGSKA (reference sequence). CDR3 length: 15 amino acids.

This clonotype was detected many times. The chain carries TRBV14 and TRBJ1-1; D ambiguous. CDR1 and CDR2 from the germline V gene are SGHDN and FVKESK. The CDR3 length is 12 residues. The V end lost 4 bases, the J end lost 8 bases, and 11 bases lay between the germline ends. The CDR3 sequence is CASSPLGLEAFF. The CDR3 coding sequence is TGTGCCAGCAGCCCTCTCGGGCTAGAAGCTTTCTTT.

This clonotype was detected many times. This chain uses TRBV12-3 or TRBV12-4 with TRBJ2-5; TRBD1 is a possible D gene (5 bases). This CDR3 has 14 amino acids. Trimming took off 2 bases at V and 7 bases at J, with 14 bases between the two ends. The CDR3 region has the DNA TGTGCCAGCAGTTTATCGCAGGGCCTAAGGACCCAGTACTTC. The encoded protein is CASSLSQGLRTQYF.

This clonotype appeared many times. DNA of the CDR3: TGTGCCAGGACGATCCTCGGGGAGGGCGGGGGACAGCCCCAGCATTTT. Translating it yields CARTILGEGGGQPQHF. The rearrangement uses TRBV6-1 and TRBJ1-5; D is possibly TRBD1 (5 bases). There are 16 residues in the CDR3. V lost 9 bases and J 7 bases, leaving 25 bases between the germline ends. CDR1 MNHNS and CDR2 SASEGT come from the germline V gene.

This clonotype was detected a few times. The chain carries TRBV11-3 and TRBJ2-7; 7 bases fit TRBD1. J was trimmed by 0 bases and V by 5 bases; bases with no gene match: 7. The CDR3 spans 15 residues. Germline V CDR1 and CDR2: SGHNT, YENEEA. The CDR3 is CASSRTTGISYEQYF. The CDR3 DNA follows: TGTGCCAGCAGCCGGACGACAGGGATCTCCTACGAGCAGTACTTC.

This clonotype was picked up many times. This chain uses TRBV12-3 or TRBV12-4 with TRBJ2-5; D may be TRBD2 (7 bases). The V gene lost 2 bases and the J gene lost 5 bases, with 15 bases spanning the gap. The CDR3 runs 15 residues. This CDR3 reads CASSLWGGARETQYF. The DNA for the CDR3 is TGTGCCAGCAGTTTATGGGGGGGGGCCCGGGAGACCCAGTACTTC.

This clonotype has ten or more counts. The chain recombines TRBV28 with TRBJ1-1, with D hard to call. The CDR3 extends over 11 amino acids. Germline V CDR1 and CDR2: MDHEN, SYDVKM. V was pared by 8 bases and J by 4 bases, with 8 bases between. CDR3 sequence (DNA): TGTGCCAGCCTCGTTGGCACTGAAGCTTTCTTT. Translated: CASLVGTEAFF.

This clonotype was observed a few times. The CDR3: CATSRSGGPTSTDTQYF. DNA for the CDR3: TGTGCCACCTCACGGAGCGGGGGCCCTACCAGCACAGATACGCAGTATTTT. V and J are TRBV6-5 and TRBJ2-3, with 8 bases lining up with TRBD2. The CDR3 runs to 17 residues. Germline CDR1 and CDR2: MNHEY and SVGAGI. V trimming: 10 bases; J trimming: 0 bases; junction bases outside the gene matches: 15.

This clonotype was seen at least ten times. This chain connects TRBV5-5 to TRBJ2-5; D is unclear. The CDR3 has 14 residues. V lost 5 bases and J lost 1, with 12 bases in between. Per the germline V gene, CDR1 is SGHKS and CDR2 is YYEKEE (reference sequence). The CDR3 region has the DNA TGTGCCAGCAGATCGCTAGTATCCCAAGAGACCCAGTACTTC. As protein: CASRSLVSQETQYF.

This clonotype was counted between two and nine times. This sequence joins TRBV12-3 or TRBV12-4 and TRBJ2-7; possible D gene TRBD1, 6 bases. V lost 6 bases and J 6 bases, leaving 15 bases between the germline ends. The CDR3 totals 13 residues. The CDR3 is CASSRHPTGEQYF. Written as DNA, the CDR3 is TGTGCCAGCAGCCGCCACCCGACAGGCGAGCAGTACTTC.

This clonotype has just a few counts. This chain connects TRBV5-1 to TRBJ1-2, with 11 bases fitting TRBD1. The CDR3 totals 14 residues. With 3 bases clipped from V and 7 bases from J, the junction kept 5 bases outside the gene matches. Per germline, CDR1 SGHRS and CDR2 YFSETQ. The CDR3 protein is CASSSDRGLLGYTF. As DNA, the CDR3 is TGCGCCAGCAGCTCGGACAGGGGGCTTCTTGGCTACACCTTC.

This clonotype was detected a few times. This chain links TRBV6-1 with TRBJ1-1, with D hard to call. The ends were cut back, 7 bases at V and 1 base at J, with 16 bases in the middle. The CDR3 contains 15 residues. The germline V gene has CDR1 MNHNS and CDR2 SASEGT. The DNA of the CDR3 is TGTGCCAGCACCCCGGGGTTTATGAGGAACACTGAAGCTTTCTTT. Protein product: CASTPGFMRNTEAFF.